One sample yielded the 10 T cell receptor beta chains listed below, sequenced in a study of T-cell memory formation after mild COVID-19. TCRdb re-analysed the 5' RACE reads in MiXCR, keeping a single row per CDR3 protein. The sample carries approximately 580,000 distinct CDR3 sequences, about a fifth recorded once. Sequenced sample: PBMCs or a T cell subset sorted from them (not recorded which). These receptors were collected from an adult woman who had mild COVID-19 (a few samples of this study predate the infection). Cell type and time point are not known.

This CDR3 reads CASSEWGNTGELFF. The CDR3 DNA reads TGTGCCAGCAGTGAGTGGGGTAACACCGGGGAGCTGTTTTTT. The V and J genes are TRBV25-1 and TRBJ2-2; the D is unclear. The CDR3 is 14 amino acids. V was trimmed by 3 bases and J by 2 bases, leaving 7 bases between them. Germline CDR1 MGHDK, CDR2 SYGVNS.

The V call is TRBV21-1, the J call TRBJ2-1. TRBV21-1 is a pseudogene. This CDR3 is built from 15 residues. The DNA of the CDR3 is TGTGCCAGCAGCAAGTCCAGAAGCTCCTACAATGAGCAGTTCTTC. Its translation: CASSKSRSSYNEQFF.

A few counts support this clonotype. This CDR3 reads CASSQTSGRATDTQYF. The CDR3, as DNA: TGTGCCAGCTCGCAAACTAGCGGGAGGGCCACAGATACGCAGTATTTT. The rearrangement uses TRBV18 and TRBJ2-3, with 13 bases that match TRBD2. CDR3 length equals 16 residues. The germline V gene encodes CDR1 KGHSH and CDR2 LQKENI. V gave up 6 bases and J gave up 2 bases; unmatched junction bases: 5.

This clonotype was found a few times. The rearrangement links TRBV18 to TRBJ2-1; 11 positions agree with TRBD2. Germline V gene data show CDR1 as KGHSH and CDR2 as LQKENI. This CDR3 contains 15 residues. V lost 3 bases, J lost 5 bases, and 3 bases stayed unmatched. The CDR3 nucleotides are TGTGCCAGCTCACCGACTAGCGGGACGAACAATGAGCAGTTCTTC. This codes for CASSPTSGTNNEQFF.

The chain recombines TRBV6-6 with TRBJ1-3, with D possibly being TRBD1 (6 bases). This CDR3 has 14 residues. CDR1 is MNHNY and CDR2 is SVGAGI in the germline V gene (reference sequence). V gave up 6 bases and J gave up 0 bases, with 9 bases separating them. CDR3 loop: CASSRDTSGNTIYF. The CDR3 region has the DNA TGTGCCAGCAGCAGGGACACCTCTGGAAACACCATATATTTT.

The V and J genes are TRBV24-1 and TRBJ2-3; 10 bases are shared with TRBD1. The CDR3 is 18 amino acids. V lost 0 bases, J lost 3 bases, and 8 bases stayed unmatched. Germline V lookup: CDR1 KGHDR, CDR2 SFDVKD. The CDR3 loop reads CATSDLQIGTGATDTQYF. Written as DNA, the CDR3 is TGTGCCACCAGTGATTTGCAAATCGGGACAGGGGCAACAGATACGCAGTATTTT.

This clonotype was seen only a few times. V is TRBV6-1 and J is TRBJ1-5; D is unclear. V lost 4 bases and J lost 4, with 5 bases in between. CDR3 length: 12 amino acids. Germline values: CDR1 MNHNS, CDR2 SASEGT. Written as DNA, the CDR3 is TGTGCCAGCAGTGCGCCTAATCAGCCCCAGCATTTT. It specifies CASSAPNQPQHF.

This chain links TRBV4-3 with TRBJ2-5; 11 nucleotides agree with TRBD2. This CDR3 has 18 amino acids. The germline V gene encodes CDR1 LGHNA and CDR2 YSLEER. The trim removed 0 bases at V and 5 bases at J, leaving 11 bases unmatched. CDR3 sequence reads: CASSQDSHSGRAGETQYF. CDR3 in DNA: TGCGCCAGCAGCCAAGACAGTCATAGCGGGAGGGCCGGGGAGACCCAGTACTTC.

The table lists this clonotype with a few counts. The V gene is TRBV12-3 or TRBV12-4, the J gene TRBJ2-7; no firm D call. V was clipped by 0 bases and J by 3 bases, with 9 bases between them. This CDR3 region has 14 residues. CDR3 sequence (DNA): TGTGCCAGCAGTTTAGCGGGAATGGTCTACGAGCAGTACTTC. Its translation is CASSLAGMVYEQYF.

This clonotype was seen a handful of times. The CDR3 DNA follows: TGTGCCAGCAGTGATGCGGCGGACAGGGCCTACGAGCAGTACTTC. This translates into CASSDAADRAYEQYF. This sequence joins TRBV25-1 and TRBJ2-7, with 8 bases matching TRBD1. Germline-derived CDR1 and CDR2 are MGHDK and SYGVNS. The V gene end was trimmed by 3 bases and the J gene end by 2 bases; junction bases not matched to a gene: 6. The CDR3 totals 15 residues.